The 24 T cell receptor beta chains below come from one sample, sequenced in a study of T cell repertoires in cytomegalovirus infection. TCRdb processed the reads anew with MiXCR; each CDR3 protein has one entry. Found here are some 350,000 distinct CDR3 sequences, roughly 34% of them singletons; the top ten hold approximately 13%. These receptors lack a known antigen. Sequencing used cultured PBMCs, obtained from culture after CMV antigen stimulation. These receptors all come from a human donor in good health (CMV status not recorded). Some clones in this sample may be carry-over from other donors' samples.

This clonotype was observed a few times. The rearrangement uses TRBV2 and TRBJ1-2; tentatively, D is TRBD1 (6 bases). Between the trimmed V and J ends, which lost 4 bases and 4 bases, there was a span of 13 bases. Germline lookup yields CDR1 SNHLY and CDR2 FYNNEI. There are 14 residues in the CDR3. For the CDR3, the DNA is TGTGCCAGCAGTGGGACAGCCGCCTTCTATGGCTACACCTTC. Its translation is CASSGTAAFYGYTF.

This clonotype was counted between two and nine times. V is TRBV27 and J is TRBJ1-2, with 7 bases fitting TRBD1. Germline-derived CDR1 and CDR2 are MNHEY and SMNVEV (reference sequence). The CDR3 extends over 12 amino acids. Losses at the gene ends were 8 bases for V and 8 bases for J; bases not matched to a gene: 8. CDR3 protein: CASATGDSGYTF. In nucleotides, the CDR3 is TGTGCCAGCGCAACAGGGGATTCAGGCTACACCTTC.

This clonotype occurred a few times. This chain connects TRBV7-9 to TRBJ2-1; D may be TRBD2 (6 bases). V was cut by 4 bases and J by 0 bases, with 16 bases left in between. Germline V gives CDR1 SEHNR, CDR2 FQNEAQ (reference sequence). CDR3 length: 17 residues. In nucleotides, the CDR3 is TGTGCCAGCAGCTACTCCGCGGGGTTAAGCTCCTACAATGAGCAGTTCTTC. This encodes CASSYSAGLSSYNEQFF.

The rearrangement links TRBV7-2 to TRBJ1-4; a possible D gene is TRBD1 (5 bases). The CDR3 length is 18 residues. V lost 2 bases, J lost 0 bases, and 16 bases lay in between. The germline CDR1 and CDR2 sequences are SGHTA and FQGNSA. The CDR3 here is CASSLRLQEFATNEKLFF. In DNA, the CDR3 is TGTGCCAGCAGCTTACGGCTACAGGAGTTTGCAACTAATGAAAAACTGTTTTTT.

The CDR3 spells CASSVAGGRNSPLHF. CDR3 in DNA: TGTGCCAGCAGCGTAGCGGGCGGTCGAAACTCACCCCTCCACTTT. The chain has TRBV9 and TRBJ1-6; D uncertain. The V gene's germline CDR1 is SGDLS and CDR2 YYNGEE. The CDR3 spans 15 residues. Trimming removed 0 bases at V and 10 bases at J, with 14 bases between.

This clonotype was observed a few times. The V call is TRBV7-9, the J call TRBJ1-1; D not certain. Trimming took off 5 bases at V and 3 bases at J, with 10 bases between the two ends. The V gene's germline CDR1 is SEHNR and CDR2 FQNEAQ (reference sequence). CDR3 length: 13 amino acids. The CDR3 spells CASSQGRHTEAFF. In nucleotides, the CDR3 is TGTGCCAGCAGCCAAGGACGGCACACTGAAGCTTTCTTT.

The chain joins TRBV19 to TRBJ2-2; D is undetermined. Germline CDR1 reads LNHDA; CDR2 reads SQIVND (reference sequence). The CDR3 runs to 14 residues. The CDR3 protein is CATTSTVHTGELFF. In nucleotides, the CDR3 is TGTGCAACAACCAGTACGGTTCACACCGGGGAGCTGTTTTTT.

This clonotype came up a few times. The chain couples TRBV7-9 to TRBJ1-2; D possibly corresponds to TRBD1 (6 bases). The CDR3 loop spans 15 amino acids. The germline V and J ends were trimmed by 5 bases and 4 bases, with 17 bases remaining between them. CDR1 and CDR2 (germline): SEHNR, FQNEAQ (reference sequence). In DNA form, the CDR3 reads TGTGCCAGCAGCCCTCGGCAGGGGCATGGCTATGGCTACACCTTC. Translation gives CASSPRQGHGYGYTF.

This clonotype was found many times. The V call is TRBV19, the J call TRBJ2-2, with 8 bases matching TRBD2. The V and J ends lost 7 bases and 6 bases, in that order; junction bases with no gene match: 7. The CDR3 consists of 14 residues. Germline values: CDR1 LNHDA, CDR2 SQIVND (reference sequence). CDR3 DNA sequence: TGTGCCAGTACCTCAGCGGGGGCTCCCGGGGAGCTGTTTTTT. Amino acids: CASTSAGAPGELFF.

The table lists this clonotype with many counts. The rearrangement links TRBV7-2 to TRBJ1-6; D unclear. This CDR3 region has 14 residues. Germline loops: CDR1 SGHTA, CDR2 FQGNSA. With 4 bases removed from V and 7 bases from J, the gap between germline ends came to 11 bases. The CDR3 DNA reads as TGTGCCAGCAGCTCTGGGGTACGGAATTCACCCCTCCACTTT. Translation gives CASSSGVRNSPLHF. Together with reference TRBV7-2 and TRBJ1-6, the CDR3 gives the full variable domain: GAGVSQSPSNKVTEKGKDVELRCDPISGHTALYWYRQSLGQGLEFLIYFQGNSAPDKSGLPSDRFSAERTGGSVSTLTIQRTQQEDSAVYLCASSSGVRNSPLHFGNGTRLTVT.

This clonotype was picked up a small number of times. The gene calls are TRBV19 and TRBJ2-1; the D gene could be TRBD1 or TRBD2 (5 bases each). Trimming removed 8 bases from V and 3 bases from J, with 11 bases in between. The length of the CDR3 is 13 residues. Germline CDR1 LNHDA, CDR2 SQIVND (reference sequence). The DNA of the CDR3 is TGTGCCAGTGGCCGGGACCACTACAATGAGCAGTTCTTC. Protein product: CASGRDHYNEQFF.

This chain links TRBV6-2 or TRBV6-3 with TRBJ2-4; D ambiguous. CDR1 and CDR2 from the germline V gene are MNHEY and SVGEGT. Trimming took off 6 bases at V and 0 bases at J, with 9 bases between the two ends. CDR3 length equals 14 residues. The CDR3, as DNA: TGTGCCAGCAGGCCGGAGTTAGCCAAAAACATTCAGTACTTC. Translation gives CASRPELAKNIQYF.

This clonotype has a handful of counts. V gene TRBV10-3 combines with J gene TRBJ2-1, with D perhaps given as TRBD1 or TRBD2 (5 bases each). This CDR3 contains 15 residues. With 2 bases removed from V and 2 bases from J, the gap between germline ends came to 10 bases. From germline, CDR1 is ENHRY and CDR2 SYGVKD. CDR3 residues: CAISERDPTYNEQFF. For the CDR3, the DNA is TGTGCCATCAGTGAGCGGGACCCCACCTACAATGAGCAGTTCTTC.

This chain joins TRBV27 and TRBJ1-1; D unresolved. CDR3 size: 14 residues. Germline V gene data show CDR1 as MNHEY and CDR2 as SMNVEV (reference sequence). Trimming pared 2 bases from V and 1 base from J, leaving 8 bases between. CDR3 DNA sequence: TGTGCCAGCAGTTTACTCAGTAGGAACACTGAAGCTTTCTTT. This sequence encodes CASSLLSRNTEAFF.

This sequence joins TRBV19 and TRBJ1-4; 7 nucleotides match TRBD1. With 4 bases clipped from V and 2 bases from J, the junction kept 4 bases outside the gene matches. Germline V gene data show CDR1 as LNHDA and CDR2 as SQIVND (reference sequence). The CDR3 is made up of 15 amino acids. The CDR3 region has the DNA TGTGCCAGTAGTACAGGGGGAAGGACTAATGAAAAACTGTTTTTT. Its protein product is CASSTGGRTNEKLFF.

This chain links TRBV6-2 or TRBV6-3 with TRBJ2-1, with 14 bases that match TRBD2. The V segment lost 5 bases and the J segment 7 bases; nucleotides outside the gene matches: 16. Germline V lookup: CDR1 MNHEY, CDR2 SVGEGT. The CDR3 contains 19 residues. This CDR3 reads CASSDIVSGTSGSGNEQFF. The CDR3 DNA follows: TGTGCCAGCAGTGACATAGTTTCCGGGACTAGCGGGAGTGGGAATGAGCAGTTCTTC.

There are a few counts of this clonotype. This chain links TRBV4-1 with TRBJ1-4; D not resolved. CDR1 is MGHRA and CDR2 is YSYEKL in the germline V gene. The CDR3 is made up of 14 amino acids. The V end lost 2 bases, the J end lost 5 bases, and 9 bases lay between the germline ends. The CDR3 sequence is CASSQHLPNEKLFF. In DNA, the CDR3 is TGCGCCAGCAGCCAACACCTACCGAATGAAAAACTGTTTTTT.

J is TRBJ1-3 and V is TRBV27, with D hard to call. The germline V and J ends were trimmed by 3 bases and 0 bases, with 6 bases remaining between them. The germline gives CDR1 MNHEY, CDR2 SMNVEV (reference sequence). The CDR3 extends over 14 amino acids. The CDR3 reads CASSFRASGNTIYF. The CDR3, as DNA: TGTGCCAGCAGTTTCCGTGCCTCTGGAAACACCATATATTTT.

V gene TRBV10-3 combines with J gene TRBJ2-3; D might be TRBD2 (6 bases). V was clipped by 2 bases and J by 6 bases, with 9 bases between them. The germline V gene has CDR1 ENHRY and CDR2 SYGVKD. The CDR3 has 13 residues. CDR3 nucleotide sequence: TGTGCCATCAGTGAGCGGGAGACGGATACGCAGTATTTT. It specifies CAISERETDTQYF.

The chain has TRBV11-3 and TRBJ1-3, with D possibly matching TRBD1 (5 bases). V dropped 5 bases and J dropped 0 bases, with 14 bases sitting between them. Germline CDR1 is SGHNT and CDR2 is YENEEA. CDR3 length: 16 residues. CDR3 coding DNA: TGTGCCAGCAGCAACCGACAGACCAGCTCTGGAAACACCATATATTTT. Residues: CASSNRQTSSGNTIYF.

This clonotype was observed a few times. In nucleotides, the CDR3 is TGTGCCAGCAGCTTAGAGGTATCCCCGCGACCTTACAATGAGCAGTTCTTC. Translation gives CASSLEVSPRPYNEQFF. The rearrangement links TRBV11-2 to TRBJ2-1; no clear D gene. The CDR3 covers 17 residues. Germline V gives CDR1 SGHAT, CDR2 FQNNGV. The ends were cut back, 0 bases at V and 4 bases at J, with 16 bases in the middle.

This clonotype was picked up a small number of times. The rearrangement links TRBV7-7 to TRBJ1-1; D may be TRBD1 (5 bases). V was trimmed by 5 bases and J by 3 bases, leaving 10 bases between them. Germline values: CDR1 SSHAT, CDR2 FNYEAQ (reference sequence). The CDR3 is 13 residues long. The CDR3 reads CASSQGTDTEAFF. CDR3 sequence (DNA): TGTGCCAGCAGCCAGGGAACGGACACTGAAGCTTTCTTT.

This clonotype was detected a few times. CDR3 amino acids: CASSGGGVNTEAFF. Written as DNA, the CDR3 is TGTGCCAGCAGCGGGGGGGGGGTGAACACTGAAGCTTTCTTT. J is TRBJ1-1 and V is TRBV9, with D tentatively TRBD1 (5 bases). This CDR3 is 14 amino acids long. With 3 bases removed from V and 0 bases from J, the gap between germline ends came to 9 bases. Germline V gives CDR1 SGDLS, CDR2 YYNGEE.

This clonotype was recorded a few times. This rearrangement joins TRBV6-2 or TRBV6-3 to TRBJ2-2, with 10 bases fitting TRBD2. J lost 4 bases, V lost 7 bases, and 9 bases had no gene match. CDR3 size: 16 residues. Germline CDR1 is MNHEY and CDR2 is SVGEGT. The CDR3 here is CASISLAGVPTGELFF. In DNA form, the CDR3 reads TGTGCCAGCATATCGCTAGCGGGAGTTCCCACCGGGGAGCTGTTTTTT.